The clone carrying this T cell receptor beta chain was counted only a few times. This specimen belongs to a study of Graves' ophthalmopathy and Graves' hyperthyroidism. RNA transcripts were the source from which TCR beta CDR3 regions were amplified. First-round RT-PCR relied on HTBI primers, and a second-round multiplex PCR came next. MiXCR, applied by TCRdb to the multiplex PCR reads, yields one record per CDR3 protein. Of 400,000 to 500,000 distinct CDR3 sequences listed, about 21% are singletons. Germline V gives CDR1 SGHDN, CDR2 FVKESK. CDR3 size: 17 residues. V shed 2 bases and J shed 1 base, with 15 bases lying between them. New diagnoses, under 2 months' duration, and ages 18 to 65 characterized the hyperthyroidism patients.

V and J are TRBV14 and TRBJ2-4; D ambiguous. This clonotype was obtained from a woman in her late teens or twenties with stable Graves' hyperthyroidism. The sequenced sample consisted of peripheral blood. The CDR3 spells CASSQRLGLGAKNIQYF. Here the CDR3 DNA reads TGTGCCAGCAGCCAACGGCTTGGATTGGGGGCCAAAAACATTCAGTACTTC.